A single sample gave rise to the 31 T cell receptor beta chains below, sequenced in a study of T cell responses to AZD1222 COVID-19 vaccine. The method was immunoSEQ multiplex PCR; TCRdb's version includes in-frame clones alone and lacks a portion of them. The repertoire holds about 180,000 clones, with nearly 95% as singletons. The sequences come from peripheral blood, collected 28 days after the second AZD1222 dose. All receptors come from an adult who received the AZD1222 COVID-19 vaccine.

The genes are TRBV7-2 and TRBJ1-2, with 9 bases that match TRBD1. This CDR3 spans 14 amino acids. V lost 2 bases to trimming and J lost 6 bases; unmatched junction nucleotides: 4. Per germline, CDR1 SGHTA and CDR2 FQGNSA. This CDR3 reads CASSLSWTGDGYTF. The CDR3, as DNA: TGTGCCAGCAGCTTATCTTGGACAGGGGATGGCTACACCTTC.

The gene calls are TRBV4-2 and TRBJ2-3, with 9 bases identical to TRBD2. J was trimmed by 4 bases and V by 1 base; bases with no gene match: 3. Germline V gives CDR1 LGHNA, CDR2 YNFKEQ. This CDR3 contains 15 residues. The CDR3 DNA is TGTGCCAGCAGCCAAGCAGCGGGGGGACCAGATACGCAGTATTTT. Translating it yields CASSQAAGGPDTQYF.

The chain combines TRBV4-2 with TRBJ1-2; D is uncertain. CDR3 length: 14 residues. Germline values: CDR1 LGHNA, CDR2 YNFKEQ. The V gene lost 0 bases and the J gene lost 7 bases, with 12 bases spanning the gap. The CDR3 DNA reads as TGTGCCAGCAGCCAAGATCCCGTCCCACTTGGCTACACCTTC. Amino acids: CASSQDPVPLGYTF.

This clone was detected a few times. V is TRBV7-9 and J is TRBJ2-1; D might be TRBD1 (5 bases). Trimming left V 1 base short and J 6 bases short, with 10 bases between. Per the germline V gene, CDR1 is SEHNR and CDR2 is FQNEAQ (reference sequence). The CDR3 sequence is 14 residues long. The DNA of the CDR3 is TGTGCCAGCAGCTTAGGACAGAAGGGCAATGAGCAGTTCTTC. It yields the protein CASSLGQKGNEQFF. Complete variable domain (other parts from reference TRBV7-9 and TRBJ2-1): DTGVSQNPRHKITKRGQNVTFRCDPISEHNRLYWYRQTLGQGPEFLTYFQNEAQLEKSRLLSDRFSAERPKGSFSTLEIQRTEQGDSAMYLCASSLGQKGNEQFFGPGTRLTVL.

The rearrangement links TRBV2 to TRBJ2-7; possibly TRBD2 for D (6 bases). This CDR3 is built from 14 residues. Germline V gene lookup returns CDR1 SNHLY and CDR2 FYNNEI. V lost 6 bases to trimming and J lost 2 bases, with 14 bases between them. The CDR3 loop reads CASREGIFPYEQYF. CDR3 DNA: TGTGCCAGCAGGGAGGGGATCTTCCCCTACGAGCAGTACTTC.

This clone was seen just once. The rearrangement uses TRBV18 and TRBJ1-6; D is perhaps TRBD1 (6 bases). The CDR3 is made up of 16 amino acids. V lost 6 bases and J lost 8, with 20 bases in between. Germline CDR1 reads KGHSH; CDR2 reads LQKENI. CDR3 region: CASSPTGSPVDSPLHF. Written as DNA, the CDR3 is TGTGCCAGCTCCCCTACAGGGTCGCCCGTGGATTCACCCCTCCACTTT.

The rearrangement uses TRBV3-1 (or the pseudogene TRBV3-2) and TRBJ1-2, with TRBD1 as a possible D gene (6 bases). The V end lost 3 bases, the J end lost 3 bases, and 14 bases lay between the germline ends. Germline V gives CDR1 LGHDT, CDR2 YNNKEL (reference sequence). The CDR3 runs to 15 residues. The CDR3 bases are TGTGCCAGCAGCCAGGGGGCCGGGGCGTACTATGGCTACACCTTC. Protein sequence: CASSQGAGAYYGYTF.

The chain has TRBV11-2 and TRBJ1-1; 9 bases match TRBD1. Trimming cost V 5 bases and J 8 bases; bases outside gene matches: 9. CDR1 is SGHAT and CDR2 is FQNNGV in the germline V gene. This CDR3 spans 14 amino acids. CDR3 in DNA: TGTGCCAGCAGCGGCCTACAGGGGGCTCTCGAAGCTTTCTTT. It is translated as CASSGLQGALEAFF.

This chain joins TRBV7-9 and TRBJ2-3; the D call may be TRBD1 or TRBD2 (6 bases each). V gave up 7 bases and J gave up 6 bases, with 17 bases separating them. This CDR3 comprises 14 residues. Looked up from germline, CDR1 is SEHNR and CDR2 is FQNEAQ (reference sequence). CDR3 nucleotide sequence: TGTGCCAGCACGTCCGTGGGGGGCGCGGATACGCAGTATTTT. Protein product: CASTSVGGADTQYF.

The chain uses TRBV10-2 and TRBJ2-7; D is unclear. Trimming shortened V by 3 bases and J by 2 bases, and 11 bases separated the two germline ends. Germline V lookup: CDR1 WSHSY, CDR2 SAAADI. The CDR3 runs to 14 residues. The CDR3 here is CASSELAPTYEQYF. In nucleotides, the CDR3 is TGCGCCAGCAGTGAATTGGCCCCTACCTACGAGCAGTACTTC.

The chain employs TRBV28 and TRBJ1-5; D is possibly TRBD1 (5 bases). The CDR3 runs 16 residues. With 3 bases removed from V and 0 bases from J, the gap between germline ends came to 12 bases. The germline CDR1 and CDR2 sequences are MDHEN and SYDVKM. CDR3 protein: CASSFPTVYSNQPQHF. CDR3 bases: TGTGCCAGCAGTTTTCCGACAGTGTATAGCAATCAGCCCCAGCATTTT. Filled out from reference TRBV28 and TRBJ1-5, the complete variable domain reads DVKVTQSSRYLVKRTGEKVFLECVQDMDHENMFWYRQDPGLGLRLIYFSYDVKMKEKGDIPEGYSVSREKKERFSLILESASTNQTSMYLCASSFPTVYSNQPQHFGDGTRLSIL.

The table lists this clone with a few counts. V usage is TRBV2 and J usage is TRBJ2-7; D call uncertain. Germline assignment: CDR1 SNHLY and CDR2 FYNNEI. The CDR3 totals 12 residues. The ends were cut back, 6 bases at V and 6 bases at J, with 12 bases in the middle. The CDR3 region has the DNA TGTGCCAGCAGCGGTCTCCACCCCGAGCAGTACTTC. Protein product: CASSGLHPEQYF.

The count of this clone is one. This chain links TRBV29-1 with TRBJ1-1; no reliable D call. The germline V and J ends were trimmed by 6 bases and 7 bases, with 15 bases remaining between them. CDR3 size: 12 residues. Per germline, CDR1 SQVTM and CDR2 ANQGSEA. DNA for the CDR3: TGCAGCGTAGCGAGCGGCGGACTTGAAGCTTTCTTT. Amino acids: CSVASGGLEAFF.

The V call is TRBV5-5, the J call TRBJ2-7, with a tentative D call TRBD1 (5 bases). V lost 0 bases and J lost 1, with 11 bases in between. The CDR3 covers 15 residues. Germline V gene sequence: CDR1 SGHKS, CDR2 YYEKEE (reference sequence). CDR3 in DNA: TGTGCCAGCAGCTTGGATCTGGGGCCATCCTACGAGCAGTACTTC. Translated, it gives CASSLDLGPSYEQYF.

This rearrangement joins TRBV24-1 to TRBJ2-2, with D possibly matching TRBD1 (5 bases). CDR1 is KGHDR and CDR2 is SFDVKD in the germline V gene. This CDR3 has 15 amino acids. With 3 bases removed from V and 4 bases from J, the gap between germline ends came to 11 bases. The chain's CDR3 is CATSDPGFTTGELFF. The CDR3 nucleotides read TGTGCCACCAGTGATCCAGGGTTCACCACCGGGGAGCTGTTTTTT.

In its sample, this clone was seen once. The chain joins TRBV14 to TRBJ1-4, with D possibly matching TRBD1 (5 bases). The germline CDR1 and CDR2 sequences are SGHDN and FVKESK. The V end lost 1 base, the J end lost 8 bases, and 14 bases lay between the germline ends. The CDR3 is 15 residues long. The DNA for the CDR3 is TGTGCCAGCAGCCAAGCTCTAGGGGCAGGGGAAAAACTGTTTTTT. It encodes CASSQALGAGEKLFF.

This clone has just one count. The chain is built from TRBV14 and TRBJ2-5; tentatively, D is TRBD1 or TRBD2 (6 bases each). The CDR3 covers 15 residues. The germline V gene has CDR1 SGHDN and CDR2 FVKESK. The V gene lost 4 bases and the J gene lost 5 bases, with 17 bases spanning the gap. CDR3 residues: CASSPPRGLGETQYF. CDR3 nucleotides: TGTGCCAGCAGCCCCCCCCGGGGGCTAGGGGAGACCCAGTACTTC.

This chain uses TRBV28 with TRBJ2-3, with D maybe TRBD2 (6 bases). This CDR3 has 19 residues. Germline V gene lookup returns CDR1 MDHEN and CDR2 SYDVKM. V lost 6 bases to trimming and J lost 2 bases, with 27 bases between them. The CDR3 nucleotides read TGTGCCAGCAGCCGATTTCGGTTGGGCGGGGTGGGGGACACAGATACGCAGTATTTT. Amino acid sequence: CASSRFRLGGVGDTDTQYF.

J is TRBJ2-7 and V is TRBV5-1; D could derive from TRBD1 or TRBD2 (5 bases each). V shed 5 bases and J shed 3 bases, with 9 bases lying between them. This CDR3 contains 12 residues. The germline gives CDR1 SGHRS, CDR2 YFSETQ. CDR3 in amino acids: CASRGDDYEQYF. The CDR3 DNA follows: TGCGCCAGCAGGGGGGATGACTACGAGCAGTACTTC.

The genes are TRBV3-1 (or the pseudogene TRBV3-2) and TRBJ2-7, with 13 bases identical to TRBD2. The CDR3 is 18 residues long. J gave up 0 bases and V 1 base, and 6 bases lay outside the gene matches. Germline CDR1 reads LGHDT; CDR2 reads YNNKEL (reference sequence). The CDR3 DNA reads TGTGCCAGCAGCCAAGGGACTAGCGGGGGAAGGAGCTCCTACGAGCAGTACTTC. It specifies CASSQGTSGGRSSYEQYF.

The genes are TRBV30 and TRBJ2-3, with D unresolved. V shed 4 bases and J shed 7 bases, with 15 bases lying between them. The CDR3 loop spans 13 amino acids. Germline-derived CDR1 and CDR2 are GTSNPN and SVGIG (reference sequence). This CDR3 reads CAWNPGRFNTQYF. In nucleotides, the CDR3 is TGTGCCTGGAACCCGGGCCGTTTTAATACGCAGTATTTT.

The chain employs TRBV18 and TRBJ2-2; D remains ambiguous. The V end was cut by 2 bases, the J end by 5 bases, with 15 bases between. Germline-derived CDR1 and CDR2 are KGHSH and LQKENI. This CDR3 is 16 amino acids long. CDR3 protein: CASSPLATGSTGELFF. The CDR3 DNA reads as TGTGCCAGCTCACCATTGGCTACCGGATCGACCGGGGAGCTGTTTTTT.

This rearrangement joins TRBV6-6 to TRBJ1-5; TRBD1 agrees at 9 bases. Germline lookup yields CDR1 MNHNY and CDR2 SVGAGI (reference sequence). V lost 4 bases and J lost 7; bases outside the gene matches: 8. CDR3 length: 15 amino acids. CDR3 protein: CASSWGQGTVQPQHF. The CDR3 DNA sequence: TGTGCCAGCAGTTGGGGACAGGGAACGGTACAGCCCCAGCATTTT.

This chain links TRBV3-1 (or the pseudogene TRBV3-2) with TRBJ1-6, with 11 bases aligning to TRBD1. Germline V CDR1 and CDR2: LGHDT, YNNKEL (reference sequence). With V trimmed by 2 bases and J by 7 bases, 4 bases remained unmatched. CDR3 length: 16 amino acids. For the CDR3, the DNA is TGTGCCAGCAGCCAAACACGGACAGGGGGCAATTCACCCCTCCACTTT. It specifies CASSQTRTGGNSPLHF.

The rearrangement uses TRBV7-3 and TRBJ2-5, with TRBD1 matching over 7 bases. CDR1 is SGHTA, CDR2 FQGTGA, per germline. Trimming cost V 5 bases and J 3 bases; bases outside gene matches: 3. This CDR3 comprises 13 residues. CDR3: CASSAGQEETQYF. The CDR3 DNA sequence: TGTGCCAGCAGCGCCGGACAGGAAGAGACCCAGTACTTC.

The genes are TRBV18 and TRBJ2-5; 10 nucleotides align to TRBD2. The V gene end was trimmed by 5 bases and the J gene end by 5 bases; junction bases not matched to a gene: 5. Germline V gene data show CDR1 as KGHSH and CDR2 as LQKENI. The CDR3 sequence is 14 residues long. The CDR3 coding sequence is TGTGCCAGCTCAAGGCTAGCGGGAGTCGAGACCCAGTACTTC. Its protein is CASSRLAGVETQYF.

The rearrangement joins TRBV5-1 to TRBJ2-5; 12 bases align to TRBD1. CDR1 and CDR2 from the germline V gene are SGHRS and YFSETQ. The length of the CDR3 is 16 residues. Trimming took 4 bases from V and 5 from J; bases not matched to a gene: 9. CDR3 sequence (DNA): TGCGCCAGCAGCGAAACCGGGACAGGGGGCCTGGAGACCCAGTACTTC. It specifies CASSETGTGGLETQYF.

The chain uses TRBV4-1 and TRBJ2-1; possibly TRBD2 for D (5 bases). V lost 1 base to trimming and J lost 6 bases, with 7 bases between them. CDR1 and CDR2 from the germline V gene are MGHRA and YSYEKL. CDR3 length equals 13 residues. This CDR3 reads CASSQVGSNEQFF. The CDR3, as DNA: TGCGCCAGCAGCCAAGTTGGGAGCAATGAGCAGTTCTTC.

The V gene is TRBV9, the J gene TRBJ2-7, with D unresolved. Looked up from germline, CDR1 is SGDLS and CDR2 is YYNGEE. The CDR3 runs to 14 residues. Trimming pared 0 bases from V and 4 bases from J, leaving 11 bases between. CDR3 DNA: TGTGCCAGCAGCGTAGGACAAAAGGGTTACGAGCAGTACTTC. Translating it yields CASSVGQKGYEQYF.

This clone was seen a single time. The chain links TRBV18 to TRBJ2-3, with 8 bases lining up with TRBD2. V lost 3 bases and J lost 5; bases outside the gene matches: 13. From germline, CDR1 is KGHSH and CDR2 LQKENI. The CDR3 extends over 17 amino acids. The CDR3 reads CASSPLPRGAGVDTQYF. CDR3 nucleotide sequence: TGTGCCAGCTCACCTCTCCCGCGGGGGGCCGGGGTAGATACGCAGTATTTT.

This chain links TRBV11-2 with TRBJ1-1, with TRBD1 as a possible D gene (6 bases). Germline assignment: CDR1 SGHAT and CDR2 FQNNGV. Trimming pared 5 bases from V and 3 bases from J, leaving 13 bases between. The CDR3 totals 14 residues. CDR3 sequence: CASSNQGLYTEAFF. The CDR3 DNA sequence: TGTGCCAGCAGCAACCAGGGGCTATACACTGAAGCTTTCTTT.